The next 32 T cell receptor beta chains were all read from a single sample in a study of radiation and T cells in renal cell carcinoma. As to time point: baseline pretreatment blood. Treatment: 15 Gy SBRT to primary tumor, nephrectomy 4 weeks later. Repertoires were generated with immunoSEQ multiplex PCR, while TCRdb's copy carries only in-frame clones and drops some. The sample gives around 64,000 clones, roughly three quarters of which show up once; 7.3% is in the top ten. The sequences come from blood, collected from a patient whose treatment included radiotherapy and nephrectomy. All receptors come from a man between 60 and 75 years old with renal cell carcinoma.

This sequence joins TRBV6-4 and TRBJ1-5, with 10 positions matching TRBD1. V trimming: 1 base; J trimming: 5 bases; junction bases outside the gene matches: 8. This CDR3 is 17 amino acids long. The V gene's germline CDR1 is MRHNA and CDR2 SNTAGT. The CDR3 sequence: CASSDWMTGGLDQPQHF. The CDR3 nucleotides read TGTGCCAGCAGTGACTGGATGACAGGGGGCCTGGATCAGCCCCAGCATTTT.

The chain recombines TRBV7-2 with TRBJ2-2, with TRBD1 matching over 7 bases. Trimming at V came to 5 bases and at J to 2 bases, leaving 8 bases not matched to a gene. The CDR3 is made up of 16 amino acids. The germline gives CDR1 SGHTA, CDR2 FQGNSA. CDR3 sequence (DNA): TGTGCCAGCAGCGAAATACAGGGGCCCAACACCGGGGAGCTGTTTTTT. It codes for CASSEIQGPNTGELFF.

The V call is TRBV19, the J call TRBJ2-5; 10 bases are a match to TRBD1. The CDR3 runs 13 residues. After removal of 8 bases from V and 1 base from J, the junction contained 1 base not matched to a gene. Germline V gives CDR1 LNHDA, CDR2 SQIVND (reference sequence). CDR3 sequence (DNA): TGTGCCAGTCGGGACAGGGGCCAAGAGACCCAGTACTTC. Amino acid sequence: CASRDRGQETQYF.

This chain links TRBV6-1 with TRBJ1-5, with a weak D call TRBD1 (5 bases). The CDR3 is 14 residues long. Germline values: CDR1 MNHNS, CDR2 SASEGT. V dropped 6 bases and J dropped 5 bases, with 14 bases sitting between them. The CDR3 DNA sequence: TGTGCCAGCAGCTATTATAGGGGAGATCAGCCCCAGCATTTT. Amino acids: CASSYYRGDQPQHF.

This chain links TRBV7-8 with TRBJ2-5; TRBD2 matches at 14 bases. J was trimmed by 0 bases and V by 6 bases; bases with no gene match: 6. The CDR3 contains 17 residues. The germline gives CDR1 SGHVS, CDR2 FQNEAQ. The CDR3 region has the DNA TGTGCCAGCAGACCACCGGGACTAGCGGGGGACCAAGAGACCCAGTACTTC. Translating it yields CASRPPGLAGDQETQYF.

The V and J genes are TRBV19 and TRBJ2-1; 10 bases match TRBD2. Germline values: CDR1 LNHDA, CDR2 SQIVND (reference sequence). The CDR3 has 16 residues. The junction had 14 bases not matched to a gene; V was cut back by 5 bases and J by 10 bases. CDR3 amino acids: CASSSPGDSGRREQFF. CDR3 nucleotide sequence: TGTGCCAGTAGTTCCCCCGGGGATAGCGGGAGGAGAGAGCAGTTCTTC.

CDR3 nucleotide sequence: TGTGCCAGCAGCTTAAACACCTATGGCTACACCTTC. Translation: CASSLNTYGYTF. The genes are TRBV7-2 and TRBJ1-2; D call uncertain. V lost 2 bases and J 4 bases, leaving 5 bases between the germline ends. The germline CDR1 and CDR2 sequences are SGHTA and FQGNSA. This CDR3 spans 12 amino acids. The full variable domain, completed using reference TRBV7-2 and TRBJ1-2, is GAGVSQSPSNKVTEKGKDVELRCDPISGHTALYWYRQSLGQGLEFLIYFQGNSAPDKSGLPSDRFSAERTGGSVSTLTIQRTQQEDSAVYLCASSLNTYGYTFGSGTRLTVV.

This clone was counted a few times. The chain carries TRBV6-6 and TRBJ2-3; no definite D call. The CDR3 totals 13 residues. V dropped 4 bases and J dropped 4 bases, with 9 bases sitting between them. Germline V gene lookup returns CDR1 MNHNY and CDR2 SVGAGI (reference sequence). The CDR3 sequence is CASSSDWADTQYF. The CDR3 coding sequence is TGTGCCAGCAGTTCGGATTGGGCAGATACGCAGTATTTT.

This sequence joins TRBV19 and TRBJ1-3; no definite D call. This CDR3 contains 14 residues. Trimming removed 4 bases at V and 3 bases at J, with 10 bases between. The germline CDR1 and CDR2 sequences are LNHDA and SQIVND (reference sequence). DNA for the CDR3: TGTGCCAGTAGTAAAGCCCTGGGTGGAAACACCATATATTTT. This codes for CASSKALGGNTIYF. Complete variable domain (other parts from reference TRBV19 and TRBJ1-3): DGGITQSPKYLFRKEGQNVTLSCEQNLNHDAMYWYRQDPGQGLRLIYYSQIVNDFQKGDIAEGYSVSREKKESFPLTVTSAQKNPTAFYLCASSKALGGNTIYFGEGSWLTVV.

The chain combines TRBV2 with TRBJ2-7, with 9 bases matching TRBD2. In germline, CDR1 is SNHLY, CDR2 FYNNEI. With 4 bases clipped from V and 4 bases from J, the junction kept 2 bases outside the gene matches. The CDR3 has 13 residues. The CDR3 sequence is CASSVSGRYEQYV. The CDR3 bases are TGTGCCAGCAGTGTTAGCGGGAGATACGAGCAGTACGTC.

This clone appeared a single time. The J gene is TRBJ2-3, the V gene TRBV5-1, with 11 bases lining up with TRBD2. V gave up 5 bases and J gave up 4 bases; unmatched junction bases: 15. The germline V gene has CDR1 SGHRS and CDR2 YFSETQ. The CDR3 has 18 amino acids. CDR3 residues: CASSQTSGRKIPPDTQYF. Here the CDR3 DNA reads TGCGCCAGCAGTCAAACTAGCGGGAGAAAGATTCCGCCAGATACGCAGTATTTT.

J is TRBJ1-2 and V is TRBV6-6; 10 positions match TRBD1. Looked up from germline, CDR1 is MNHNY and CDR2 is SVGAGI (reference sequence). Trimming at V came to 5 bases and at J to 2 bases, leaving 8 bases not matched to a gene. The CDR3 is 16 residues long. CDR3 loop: CASSIRGQGRNYGYTF. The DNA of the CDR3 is TGTGCCAGCAGTATAAGGGGACAGGGGCGGAACTATGGCTACACCTTC.

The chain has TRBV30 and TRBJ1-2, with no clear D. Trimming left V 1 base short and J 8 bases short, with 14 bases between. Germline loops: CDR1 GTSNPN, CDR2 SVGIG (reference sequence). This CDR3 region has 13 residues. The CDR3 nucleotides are TGTGCCTGGAGTGGCGGCACGGTGATCGGCTACACCTTC. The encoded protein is CAWSGGTVIGYTF.

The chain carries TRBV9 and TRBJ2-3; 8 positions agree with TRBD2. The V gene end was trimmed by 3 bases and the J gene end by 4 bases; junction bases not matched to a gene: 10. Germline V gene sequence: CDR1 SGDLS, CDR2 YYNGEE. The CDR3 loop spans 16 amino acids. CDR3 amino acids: CASSAPREGPADTQYF. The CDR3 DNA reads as TGTGCCAGCAGCGCCCCCCGGGAGGGGCCGGCAGATACGCAGTATTTT.

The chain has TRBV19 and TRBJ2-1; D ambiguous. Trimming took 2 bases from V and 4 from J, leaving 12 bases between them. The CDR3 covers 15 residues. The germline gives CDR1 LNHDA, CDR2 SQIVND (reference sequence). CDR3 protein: CASSIQVAAYNEQFF. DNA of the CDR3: TGTGCCAGTAGTATACAGGTGGCGGCATACAATGAGCAGTTCTTC.

Here the CDR3 reads CASSDPSGGVDNEQFF. The CDR3 DNA reads as TGTGCCAGCAGTGATCCTAGCGGGGGGGTAGATAATGAGCAGTTCTTC. This chain links TRBV2 with TRBJ2-1; 12 bases fit TRBD2. The V and J ends lost 3 bases and 7 bases, in that order; junction bases with no gene match: 7. The CDR3 spans 16 residues. The germline V gene has CDR1 SNHLY and CDR2 FYNNEI.

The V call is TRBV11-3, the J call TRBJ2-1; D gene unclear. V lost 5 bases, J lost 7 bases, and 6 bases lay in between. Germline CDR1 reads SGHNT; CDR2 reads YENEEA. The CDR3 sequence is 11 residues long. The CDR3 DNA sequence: TGTGCCAGCAGCGGCCGGAATGAGCAGTTCTTC. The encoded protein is CASSGRNEQFF. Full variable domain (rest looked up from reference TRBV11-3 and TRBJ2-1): EAGVVQSPRYKIIEKKQPVAFWCNPISGHNTLYWYLQNLGQGPELLIRYENEEAVDDSQLPKDRFSAERLKGVDSTLKIQPAELGDSAVYLCASSGRNEQFFGPGTRLTVL.

The CDR3: CAWSPGPWKADTQYF. The CDR3 DNA is TGTGCCTGGAGTCCGGGACCGTGGAAAGCAGATACGCAGTATTTT. The chain employs TRBV30 and TRBJ2-3; D may correspond to TRBD1 or TRBD2 (5 bases each). Trimming removed 2 bases from V and 4 bases from J, with 16 bases in between. Germline V lookup: CDR1 GTSNPN, CDR2 SVGIG (reference sequence). CDR3 length equals 15 residues.

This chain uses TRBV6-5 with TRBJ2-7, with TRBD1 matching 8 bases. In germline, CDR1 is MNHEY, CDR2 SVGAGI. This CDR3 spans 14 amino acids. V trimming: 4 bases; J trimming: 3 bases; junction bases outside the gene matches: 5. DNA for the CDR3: TGTGCCAGCAGTTCCCGGGACAGGAGCTACGAGCAGTACTTC. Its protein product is CASSSRDRSYEQYF.

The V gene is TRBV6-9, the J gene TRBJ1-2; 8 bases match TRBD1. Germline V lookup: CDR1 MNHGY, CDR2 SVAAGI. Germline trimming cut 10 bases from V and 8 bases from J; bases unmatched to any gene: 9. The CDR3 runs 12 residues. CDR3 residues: CATEDRASGYTF. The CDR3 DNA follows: TGTGCCACCGAGGACAGGGCAAGCGGCTACACCTTC.

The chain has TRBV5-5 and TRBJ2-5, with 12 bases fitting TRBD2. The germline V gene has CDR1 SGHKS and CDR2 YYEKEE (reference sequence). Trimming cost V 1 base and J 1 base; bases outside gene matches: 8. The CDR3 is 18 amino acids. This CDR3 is CASSLSLGLAGFQETQYF. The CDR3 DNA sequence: TGTGCCAGCAGCTTGTCTTTGGGACTAGCGGGCTTCCAAGAGACCCAGTACTTC.

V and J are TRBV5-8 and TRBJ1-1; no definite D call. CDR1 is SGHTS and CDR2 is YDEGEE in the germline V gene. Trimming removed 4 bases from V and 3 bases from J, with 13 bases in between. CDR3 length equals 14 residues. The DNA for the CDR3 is TGTGCCAGCAGCCTTACCGGCCGATACACTGAAGCTTTCTTT. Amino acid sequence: CASSLTGRYTEAFF.

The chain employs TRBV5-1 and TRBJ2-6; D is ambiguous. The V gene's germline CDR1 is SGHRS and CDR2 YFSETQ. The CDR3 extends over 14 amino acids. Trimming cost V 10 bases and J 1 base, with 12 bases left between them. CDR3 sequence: CACKLESGANVLTF. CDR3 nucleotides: TGCGCCTGTAAGTTGGAGTCTGGGGCCAACGTCCTGACTTTC.

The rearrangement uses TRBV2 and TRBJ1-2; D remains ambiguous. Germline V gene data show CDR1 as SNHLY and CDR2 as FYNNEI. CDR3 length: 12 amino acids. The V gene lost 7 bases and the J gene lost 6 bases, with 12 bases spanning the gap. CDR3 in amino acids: CASTKARNGYTF. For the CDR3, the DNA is TGTGCCAGCACTAAGGCCCGAAATGGCTACACCTTC.

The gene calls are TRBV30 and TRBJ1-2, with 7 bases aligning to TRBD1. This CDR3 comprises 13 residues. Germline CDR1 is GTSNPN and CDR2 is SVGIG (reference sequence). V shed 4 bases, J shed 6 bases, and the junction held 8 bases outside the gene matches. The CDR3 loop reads CAWTRRQGHGYTF. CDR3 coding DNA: TGTGCCTGGACACGGCGACAGGGTCATGGCTACACCTTC. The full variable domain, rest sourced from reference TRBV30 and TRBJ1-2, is SQTIHQWPATLVQPVGSPLSLECTVEGTSNPNLYWYRQAAGRGLQLLFYSVGIGQISSEVPQNLSASRPQDRQFILSSKKLLLSDSGFYLCAWTRRQGHGYTFGSGTRLTVV.

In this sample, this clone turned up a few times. CDR3: CASSPGWETQYF. CDR3 DNA: TGTGCCAGCAGTCCCGGCTGGGAGACCCAGTACTTC. The rearrangement uses TRBV11-2 and TRBJ2-5, with D hard to call. Trimming cost V 6 bases and J 5 bases, with 10 bases left between them. CDR3 length: 12 residues. Germline-derived CDR1 and CDR2 are SGHAT and FQNNGV.

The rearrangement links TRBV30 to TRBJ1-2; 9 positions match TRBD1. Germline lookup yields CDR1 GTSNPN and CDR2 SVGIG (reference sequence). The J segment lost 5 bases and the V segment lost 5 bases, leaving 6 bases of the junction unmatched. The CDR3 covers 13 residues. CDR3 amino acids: CAWRQGEGYGYTF. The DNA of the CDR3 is TGTGCCTGGCGACAGGGGGAAGGGTATGGCTACACCTTC.

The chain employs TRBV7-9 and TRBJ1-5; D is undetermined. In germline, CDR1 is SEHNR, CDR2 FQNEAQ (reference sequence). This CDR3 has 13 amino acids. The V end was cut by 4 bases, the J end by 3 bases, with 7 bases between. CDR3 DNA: TGTGCCAGCAGCTCTGGGCCCAATCAGCCCCAGCATTTT. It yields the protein CASSSGPNQPQHF.

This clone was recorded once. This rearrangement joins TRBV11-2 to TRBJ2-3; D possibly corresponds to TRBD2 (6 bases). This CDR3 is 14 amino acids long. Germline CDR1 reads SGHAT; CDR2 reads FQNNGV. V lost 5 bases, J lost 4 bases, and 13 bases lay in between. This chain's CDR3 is CASSASAGSDTQYF. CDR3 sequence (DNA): TGTGCCAGCAGCGCCTCCGCGGGATCAGATACGCAGTATTTT.

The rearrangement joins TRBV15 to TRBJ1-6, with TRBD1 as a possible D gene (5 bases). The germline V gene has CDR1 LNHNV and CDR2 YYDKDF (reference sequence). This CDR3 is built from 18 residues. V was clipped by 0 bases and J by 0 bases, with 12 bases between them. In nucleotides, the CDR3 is TGTGCCACCAGCAGAGATGGGGGATATGGCTCCTATAATTCACCCCTCCACTTT. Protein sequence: CATSRDGGYGSYNSPLHF. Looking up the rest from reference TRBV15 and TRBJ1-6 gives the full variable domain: DAMVIQNPRYQVTQFGKPVTLSCSQTLNHNVMYWYQQKSSQAPKLLFHYYDKDFNNEADTPDNFQSRRPNTSFCFLDIRSPGLGDTAMYLCATSRDGGYGSYNSPLHFGNGTRLTVT.

As DNA, the CDR3 is TGTGCCAGCAGCGAAACGGGGCAGGTTCGGGCCGGGGAGCTGTTTTTT. Residues: CASSETGQVRAGELFF. The chain is built from TRBV7-2 and TRBJ2-2; D is tentatively TRBD1 or TRBD2 (5 bases each). The CDR3 length is 16 residues. V was pared by 5 bases and J by 6 bases, with 19 bases between. Germline V CDR1 and CDR2: SGHTA, FQGNSA.

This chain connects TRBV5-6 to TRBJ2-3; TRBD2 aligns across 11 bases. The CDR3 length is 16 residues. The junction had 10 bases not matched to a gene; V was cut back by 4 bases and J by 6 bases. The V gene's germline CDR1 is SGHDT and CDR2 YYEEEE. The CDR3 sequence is CASSKLSGRVVDTQYF. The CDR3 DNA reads TGTGCCAGCAGCAAGCTTAGCGGGAGGGTGGTGGATACGCAGTATTTT.